This is a list of T cell receptor beta chains from one sample in a study of blood T cell repertoires in COVID-19. This table comes from immunoSEQ multiplex PCR, and its TCRdb copy is limited to in-frame clones, with some not included. The data show a few hundred thousand clones, approximately 90% seen once. Sequenced material: peripheral blood. The receptors here all came from a man in his thirties or forties with acute or convalescent COVID-19. Both conserved end residues are part of each CDR3. Each record gives: CDR3 protein, CDR3 DNA, V gene, D gene, J gene, clone size. The D gene is left open where the match is weak. Not all rows give a size; the values are once, few, many and, for expanded clones, a class.

CASSRMIPTQGQDTQYF	TGTGCCAGCTCACGAATGATACCGACACAGGGGCAGGATACGCAGTATTTT	TRBV18	TRBD1	TRBJ2-3	-
CAWSVDRPEQYF	TGTGCCTGGAGTGTAGACAGGCCCGAGCAGTACTTC	TRBV30	-	TRBJ2-7	once
CASSPDRSYGYTF	TGTGCCAGCTCACCAGACAGGTCCTATGGCTACACCTTC	TRBV18	-	TRBJ1-2	-
CASRGDRLNYGYTF	TGTGCCAGCAGGGGGGACAGACTTAACTATGGCTACACCTTC	TRBV5-4	TRBD1	TRBJ1-2	-
CASSSETSGRAEQYF	TGCGCCAGCAGCTCAGAGACTAGCGGGAGGGCCGAGCAGTACTTC	TRBV5-1	TRBD2	TRBJ2-7	-
CASSLGLAGHNEQFF	TGTGCCAGCAGTCTCGGACTAGCGGGACACAATGAGCAGTTCTTC	TRBV2	TRBD2	TRBJ2-1	-
CASSLGQGSSQPQHF	TGCGCCAGCAGCTTGGGACAGGGGTCATCTCAGCCCCAGCATTTT	TRBV5-1	TRBD1	TRBJ1-5	-
CASSGGLAGVSEQFF	TGTGCCAGCAGCGGAGGACTAGCGGGAGTTAGTGAGCAGTTCTTC	TRBV9	TRBD2	TRBJ2-1	-
CARSIRTGWMLICNQPQHF	TGTGCCAGAAGCATACGGACGGGATGGATGTTGATTTGCAATCAGCCCCAGCATTTT	TRBV5-3	-	TRBJ1-5	-
CASTRGGANTEAFF	TGTGCCAGCACCCGGGGAGGCGCGAACACTGAAGCTTTCTTT	TRBV7-2	-	TRBJ1-1	once
CASSGLGGTGVTEAFF	TGTGCCAGCAGCGGGCTTGGCGGGACAGGGGTGACTGAAGCTTTCTTT	TRBV7-3	TRBD1	TRBJ1-1	-
CASSEIRSGANVLTF	TGTGCCAGCAGTGAAATTCGGTCTGGGGCCAACGTCCTGACTTTC	TRBV2	-	TRBJ2-6	-
CASSVVGSGIQYF	TGTGCCAGCAGCGTAGTGGGTAGCGGCATCCAGTACTTC	TRBV9	-	TRBJ2-5	-
CASSRRGAEQYF	TGTGCCAGCAGCCGCCGGGGGGCCGAGCAGTACTTC	TRBV14	-	TRBJ2-7	-
CASSQDGGNSPLHF	TGTGCCAGCAGCCAAGATGGGGGGAATTCACCCCTCCACTTT	TRBV3-1/TRBV3-2	-	TRBJ1-6	-
CASSVSAGVSYNSPLHF	TGTGCCAGCAGTGTATCGGCAGGGGTATCCTATAATTCACCCCTCCACTTT	TRBV2	-	TRBJ1-6	-
CASSPTSGSSYEQYF	TGTGCCAGCAGCCCAACTAGCGGCAGCTCCTACGAGCAGTACTTC	TRBV9	TRBD2	TRBJ2-7	-
CASSGDRRLGIQYF	TGTGCCAGCAGCGGGGACAGAAGGTTGGGCATTCAGTACTTC	TRBV7-9	TRBD1	TRBJ2-4	-
CASSPPGSSYNEQFF	TGTGCCAGCAGCCCCCCCGGGTCCTCCTACAATGAGCAGTTCTTC	TRBV28	-	TRBJ2-1	-
CASSEGTGNSPLHF	TGTGCCAGCAGTGAAGGGACAGGGAATTCACCCCTCCACTTT	TRBV6-1	TRBD1	TRBJ1-6	-
CASSLSTGAAGYTF	TGCGCCAGCAGCTTGTCGACAGGGGCAGCTGGCTACACCTTC	TRBV5-1	TRBD1	TRBJ1-2	once
CASRRESYNEQFF	TGTGCCAGCAGACGGGAGTCCTACAATGAGCAGTTCTTC	TRBV6-5	-	TRBJ2-1	-
CASSTGGAREKLFF	TGCGCCAGCAGCACCGGGGGGGCCCGTGAAAAACTGTTTTTT	TRBV5-1	-	TRBJ1-4	few
CASSRRTGRTEAFF	TGTGCCAGCAGCCGAAGGACAGGGAGGACTGAAGCTTTCTTT	TRBV13	TRBD1	TRBJ1-1	-
CASSNQGGILDYEQYF	TGTGCCAGCAGCAACCAGGGGGGAATACTCGACTACGAGCAGTACTTC	TRBV7-9	-	TRBJ2-7	once
CASSQDPTGSSYNSPLHF	TGTGCCAGCAGCCAAGATCCGACGGGTAGCTCCTATAATTCACCCCTCCACTTT	TRBV4-2	-	TRBJ1-6	-
CASSMHSGGTYYEQYF	TGTGCCAGTAGTATGCACTCCGGGGGGACCTACTACGAGCAGTACTTC	TRBV19	TRBD2	TRBJ2-7	-
CASGLPGGSNQPQHF	TGTGCTAGTGGTTTGCCGGGGGGTAGCAATCAGCCCCAGCATTTT	TRBV12-5	-	TRBJ1-5	-
CASSLGWHSGTEAFF	TGTGCCAGCAGCTTAGGTTGGCACAGCGGCACTGAAGCTTTCTTT	TRBV13	-	TRBJ1-1	-
CASSLTALQPYSNQPQHF	TGTGCCAGCAGCCTGACAGCTCTACAGCCCTATAGCAATCAGCCCCAGCATTTT	TRBV2	-	TRBJ1-5	-
CASRDGHHALHF	TGTGCCAGCCGTGATGGGCACCATGCCCTCCACTTT	TRBV2	-	TRBJ1-6	-
CASSYMDRDLWGYTF	TGTGCCAGCAGTTACATGGACAGAGACCTTTGGGGCTACACCTTC	TRBV6-2/TRBV6-3	-	TRBJ1-2	-
CASSEAPDREIFF	TGTGCCAGCAGTGAAGCGCCCGACAGGGAAATTTTCTTC	TRBV6-1	TRBD1	TRBJ1-2	few
CASSRGEALYEQYF	TGTGCCAGCAGTAGGGGTGAGGCGCTATACGAGCAGTACTTC	TRBV6-6	-	TRBJ2-7	once
CASSLQGTGNTIYF	TGTGCCAGCAGCTTGCAGGGGACTGGAAACACCATATATTTT	TRBV7-9	-	TRBJ1-3	-
CAWSLPTSGGGNEQFF	TGTGCCTGGAGTCTCCCGACTAGCGGGGGCGGGAATGAGCAGTTCTTC	TRBV30	TRBD2	TRBJ2-1	-
CASSYRNTEAFF	TGTGCCAGCAGTTACCGTAACACTGAAGCTTTCTTT	TRBV6-5	-	TRBJ1-1	-
CASSEFLTGTGGGQPQHF	TGTGCCAGCAGTGAATTCCTAACCGGGACAGGGGGAGGTCAGCCCCAGCATTTT	TRBV6-1	TRBD1	TRBJ1-5	-
CAWSPGGAQPQHF	TGTGCCTGGAGTCCCGGGGGGGCACAGCCCCAGCATTTT	TRBV30	-	TRBJ1-5	-
CASRSLRETNEQFF	TGTGCCAGCAGGTCACTCAGGGAAACGAATGAGCAGTTCTTC	TRBV7-3	-	TRBJ2-1	-
CASSLLPGQGGEAFF	TGCGCCAGCAGCTTGCTCCCGGGACAGGGAGGTGAAGCTTTCTTT	TRBV5-1	TRBD1	TRBJ1-1	few
CASSEKRQNYGYTF	TGTGCCAGCTCAGAAAAACGACAGAACTATGGCTACACCTTC	TRBV18	-	TRBJ1-2	-
CASSYVVSGSRRNEQFF	TGTGCCAGCAGTTACGTCGTTAGCGGGAGTAGGCGCAATGAGCAGTTCTTC	TRBV6-2/TRBV6-3	TRBD2	TRBJ2-1	-
CSAEKQGSQYF	TGCAGTGCTGAAAAACAGGGGTCCCAGTACTTC	TRBV20-1	TRBD1	TRBJ2-5	-
CASTDRGYGYTF	TGTGCCAGCACGGACAGGGGCTATGGCTACACCTTC	TRBV6-6	TRBD1	TRBJ1-2	-